This T cell receptor (beta chain) comes out of a study of cytomegalovirus exposure and HLA in healthy donors. Study outcomes and limitations: Specificity of three CMV-associated chains for CMV antigens was verified in vitro.

This clone occurred a few times. The antigen is not known. Germline assignment: CDR1 SGHNT and CDR2 YYREEE (reference sequence). The CDR3 spans 15 residues. Between the trimmed V and J ends, which lost 2 bases and 0 bases, there was a span of 6 bases. The PCR was carried out with 60 Vbeta primers and 13 Jbeta primers. Authors' processing steps: Tens of millions of unique TCR beta chains, 9 million to 14 million shared, were counted in a later analysis. Here immunoSEQ multiplex PCR was the method, and the copy in TCRdb shows in-frame clones only, minus some. That table supplies the V and J calls and clone size; D and trimming were determined from the DNA. The sample shows 100,000 to 150,000 clones, 75% to 85% of them seen only once.

The rearrangement uses TRBV5-4 and TRBJ2-6; D is uncertain. This receptor was obtained from a female donor in good health and CMV-seropositive. Sequencing used PBMCs. DNA for the CDR3: TGTGCCAGCAGCTTTGGCGGCTCTGGGGCCAACGTCCTGACTTTC. Amino acids: CASSFGGSGANVLTF.